This is a list of T cell receptor beta chains from one sample in a study of OX40 agonist ivuxolimab in advanced cancers. TCRdb's copy holds only in-frame clones and misses some; the assay was immunoSEQ multiplex PCR. The sample has about 110,000 clones; approximately 90% are singletons. Source: CD4+ or CD8+ T cells sorted from blood, taken in a trial of the OX40 agonist ivuxolimab. These receptors all come from an adult with an advanced solid tumor such as melanoma, head and neck, liver or kidney cancer. Each CDR3 is given with its conserved first and last residue. D genes are given only for firm matches. The size entry is marked missing in some rows and otherwise reads once, few, many or a size class.

>TRBJ1-3|-|16|TRBD1|TRBV5-1
CASSPAGQNFGNTIYF
TGCGCCAGCAGCCCCGCGGGACAGAACTTTGGAAACACCATATATTTT
>TRBJ1-1|-|15|-|TRBV7-9
CASRNHGRGNTEAFF
TGTGCCAGCAGAAATCACGGGCGTGGGAACACTGAAGCTTTCTTT
>TRBJ2-1|-|17|TRBD2|TRBV19
CASSIAPGLAGFNEQFF
TGTGCCAGTAGTATAGCACCCGGACTAGCCGGGTTCAATGAGCAGTTCTTC
>TRBJ2-7|-|14|-|TRBV7-6
CASSLVRGSYEQYF
TGTGCCAGCAGCTTAGTTAGAGGGAGCTACGAGCAGTACTTC
>TRBJ2-7|-|15|-|TRBV18
CASSPTQGSSYEQYF
TGTGCCAGCTCACCAACTCAGGGGAGCTCCTACGAGCAGTACTTC
>TRBJ2-7|-|14|-|TRBV18
CASSLGGAVYEQYF
TGTGCCAGCTCACTAGGAGGGGCGGTATACGAGCAGTACTTC
>TRBJ2-2|-|17|TRBD2|TRBV5-4
CASSPGAGASNTGELFF
TGTGCCAGCAGCCCGGGAGCGGGGGCTTCGAACACCGGGGAGCTGTTTTTT
>TRBJ2-5|-|12|-|TRBV7-2
CASSPYGETQYF
TGTGCCAGCAGCCCATACGGAGAGACCCAGTACTTC
>TRBJ2-1|-|15|TRBD1|TRBV10-1
CASSSPGQGYNEQFF
TGCGCCAGCAGTTCACCGGGACAGGGTTACAATGAGCAGTTCTTC
>TRBJ2-2|-|15|TRBD2|TRBV2
CASIGGVHRTGELFF
TGTGCCAGCATCGGGGGGGTTCACCGAACCGGGGAGCTGTTTTTT
>TRBJ2-5|-|15|TRBD2|TRBV18
CASSQGTSGQETQYF
TGTGCCAGCTCACAGGGGACTAGCGGACAGGAGACCCAGTACTTC
>TRBJ2-5|-|15|-|TRBV27
CASSFWLGNQETQYF
TGTGCCAGCAGTTTCTGGCTCGGCAATCAAGAGACCCAGTACTTC
>TRBJ2-1|-|16|TRBD1|TRBV7-2
CASSLSFRQGFNEQFF
TGTGCCAGCAGCTTAAGCTTCCGACAGGGGTTCAATGAGCAGTTCTTC
>TRBJ1-3|-|15|-|TRBV4-2
CASSQENRPGNTIYF
TGTGCCAGCAGCCAAGAAAACCGCCCTGGAAACACCATATATTTT
>TRBJ2-1|-|13|-|TRBV7-6
CASSPNGYNEQFF
TGTGCCAGCAGCCCGAACGGGTACAATGAGCAGTTCTTC
>TRBJ1-6|-|14|TRBD1|TRBV28
CATDRDSYNSPLHF
TGTGCCACCGACAGGGACTCCTATAATTCACCCCTCCACTTT
>TRBJ2-5|-|13|-|TRBV19
CASSIGAQETQYF
TGTGCCAGTAGTATTGGGGCCCAAGAGACCCAGTACTTC
>TRBJ1-5|-|13|-|TRBV7-2
CASSLQPTQPQHF
TGTGCCAGCAGCTTACAGCCAACCCAGCCCCAGCATTTT
>TRBJ2-7|-|12|-|TRBV19
CASSIKGDEQYF
TGTGCCAGTAGTATAAAGGGGGACGAGCAGTACTTC
>TRBJ2-7|-|14|TRBD1|TRBV6-5
CASTPGQGLYEQYF
TGTGCCAGCACCCCGGGACAGGGATTGTACGAGCAGTACTTC
>TRBJ1-1|once|13|-|TRBV19
CASSIGGPQGAFF
TGTGCCAGTAGTATCGGGGGGCCCCAGGGAGCTTTCTTT
>TRBJ2-7|-|14|TRBD1|TRBV28
CASSSGQGDYEQYF
TGTGCCAGCAGTTCGGGACAGGGGGATTACGAGCAGTACTTC
>TRBJ1-1|-|15|TRBD1|TRBV6-6
CASRSTGAGRTEAFF
TGTGCCAGCAGATCGACAGGGGCAGGTAGAACTGAAGCTTTCTTT
>TRBJ2-7|-|15|TRBD2|TRBV6-5
CASRQAGARLYEQYF
TGTGCCAGCAGACAAGCGGGGGCCCGACTCTACGAGCAGTACTTC
>TRBJ2-7|-|13|-|TRBV4-2
CASSQADSYEQYF
TGTGCCAGCAGCCAGGCGGACAGCTACGAGCAGTACTTC
>TRBJ1-3|-|16|-|TRBV6-5
CASSYSIPGSGNTIYF
TGTGCCAGCAGTTACTCGATTCCCGGCTCTGGAAACACCATATATTTT
>TRBJ2-2|-|13|-|TRBV7-2
CASSLWGIGELFF
TGTGCCAGCAGCTTATGGGGGATCGGGGAGCTGTTTTTT
>TRBJ2-6|-|18|TRBD1|TRBV15
CATSRSGQGLGGANVLTF
TGTGCCACCAGCAGATCTGGACAGGGTCTAGGTGGGGCCAACGTCCTGACTTTC
>TRBJ2-3|-|15|-|TRBV6-5
CASGTLGGAKDTQYF
TGTGCCAGCGGAACCCTTGGGGGGGCCAAAGATACGCAGTATTTT
>TRBJ1-5|few|13|-|TRBV30
CAWSVGGNQPQHF
TGTGCCTGGAGTGTTGGTGGAAATCAGCCCCAGCATTTT
>TRBJ1-3|-|14|-|TRBV28
CASSPNLDGDTIYF
TGTGCCAGCAGCCCGAATCTCGATGGGGACACCATATATTTT
>TRBJ2-1|-|15|TRBD2|TRBV7-2
CASSLTSGGVSEQFF
TGTGCCAGCAGCTTGACTAGCGGGGGGGTCAGTGAGCAGTTCTTC
>TRBJ1-3|-|13|-|TRBV19
CASRRSPGNTIYF
TGTGCCAGTAGGAGGTCTCCTGGAAACACCATATATTTT
>TRBJ2-5|-|11|-|TRBV7-2
CASSLSTVVNF
TGTGCCAGCAGCTTATCGACGGTGGTGAACTTC
>TRBJ1-4|-|12|-|TRBV29-1
CSVLDRSEKLFF
TGCAGCGTTCTCGACAGGTCGGAAAAACTGTTTTTT
>TRBJ1-2|-|13|-|TRBV15
CATSSWTDYGYTF
TGTGCCACCAGCAGTTGGACAGACTATGGCTACACCTTC
>TRBJ1-4|-|15|TRBD1|TRBV4-3
CASSRETGENEKLFF
TGCGCCAGCAGCCGAGAGACAGGGGAGAATGAAAAACTGTTTTTT
>TRBJ2-1|-|18|TRBD2|TRBV11-2
CASSLEGLAGPIYNEQFF
TGTGCCAGCAGCTTAGAAGGGCTAGCGGGTCCTATTTACAATGAGCAGTTCTTC
>TRBJ1-2|-|14|TRBD1|TRBV5-1
CASSFPGTGDGYTF
TGCGCCAGCAGCTTCCCCGGGACAGGGGATGGCTACACCTTC
>TRBJ1-5|-|13|-|TRBV4-3
CASSQGGGQPQHF
TGCGCCAGCAGCCAAGGGGGGGGGCAGCCCCAGCATTTT
>TRBJ1-1|-|14|-|TRBV5-8
CASSLGRVNTEAFF
TGTGCCAGCAGCTTGGGACGGGTTAACACTGAAGCTTTCTTT
>TRBJ2-7|-|13|-|TRBV30
CAWARGTSREQYF
TGTGCCTGGGCAAGGGGTACTAGCCGCGAGCAGTACTTC
>TRBJ1-3|-|17|-|TRBV7-2
CASSLGEPGGSGNTIYF
TGTGCCAGCAGCTTAGGGGAGCCAGGCGGATCTGGAAACACCATATATTTT
>TRBJ1-5|-|12|-|TRBV28
CASSPLARPQHF
TGTGCCAGCAGTCCCCTCGCGAGGCCCCAGCATTTT
>TRBJ2-3|-|15|-|TRBV4-2
CASSQERTSTDTQYF
TGTGCCAGCAGCCAAGAAAGGACCAGCACAGATACGCAGTATTTT
>TRBJ2-3|-|17|TRBD2|TRBV28
CASSLRLAGGRTDTQYF
TGTGCCAGCAGTTTAAGGCTAGCGGGGGGGAGAACAGATACGCAGTATTTT
>TRBJ2-7|-|15|TRBD1|TRBV6-1
CASSSRQGSSYEQYF
TGTGCCAGCAGTTCGAGACAGGGAAGCTCCTACGAGCAGTACTTC
>TRBJ1-5|-|15|-|TRBV11-2
CASSLSSGPNQPQHF
TGTGCCAGCAGCTTATCTTCGGGGCCCAATCAGCCCCAGCATTTT
>TRBJ2-7|-|19|-|TRBV27
CASSPQVSFFGGRINEQYF
TGTGCCAGCAGTCCACAGGTATCCTTTTTCGGGGGGCGCATCAACGAGCAGTACTTC
>TRBJ2-3|-|12|-|TRBV30
CAWHASTDAQYF
TGTGCCTGGCATGCCAGCACAGATGCGCAGTATTTT
>TRBJ1-1|-|16|-|TRBV10-1
CASSESVGRGNTEAFF
TGCGCCAGCAGTGAGTCGGTTGGACGGGGGAACACTGAAGCTTTCTTT
>TRBJ1-2|once|16|-|TRBV14
CASSQGFTGLYYGYTF
TGTGCCAGCAGCCAAGGGTTTACAGGCCTGTACTATGGCTACACCTTC
>TRBJ2-7|-|17|TRBD2|TRBV4-2
CASSQDLDGAGGREQYF
TGTGCCAGCAGCCAAGATCTTGATGGAGCGGGGGGGCGCGAGCAGTACTTC
>TRBJ1-4|-|15|-|TRBV10-2
CASAWDNPTNEKLFF
TGCGCCAGCGCCTGGGACAACCCAACTAATGAAAAACTGTTTTTT
>TRBJ2-3|-|16|TRBD2|TRBV30
CAFQRGTSVSTDTQYF
TGTGCCTTCCAAAGAGGGACTAGCGTAAGCACAGATACGCAGTATTTT
>TRBJ1-1|-|12|-|TRBV6-5
CASSYSNREAFF
TGTGCCAGCAGTTACTCGAATAGGGAAGCTTTCTTT
>TRBJ1-1|-|14|-|TRBV19
CASSMGVMNTEAFF
TGTGCCAGTAGTATGGGGGTAATGAACACTGAAGCTTTCTTT